The 7 T cell receptor beta chains presented below share a single source sample, sequenced in a study of graft-versus-host responses after intestinal transplantation. For these TCRs, the target antigens are not known. Profiling relied on immunoSEQ multiplex PCR, and the TCRdb table lists in-frame clones only, not all of them. The sample has over 100,000 clones, over 80% seen once. This material consisted of unstimulated CD4+ T cells sorted from spleen or lymph node cells, taken before intestinal transplant. The receptor set was obtained from a human donor who received an intestinal transplant.

The rearrangement joins TRBV27 to TRBJ1-3; no clear D gene. Germline lookup yields CDR1 MNHEY and CDR2 SMNVEV (reference sequence). The CDR3 covers 13 residues. V lost 6 bases and J 12 bases, leaving 18 bases between the germline ends. The CDR3 DNA reads TGTGCCAGCAGCCCTCGAGGACGGGAAGGCATATATTTT. Its translation is CASSPRGREGIYF.

The chain carries TRBV6-5 and TRBJ2-2, with a tentative D call TRBD2 (5 bases). Germline CDR1 reads MNHEY; CDR2 reads SVGAGI. This CDR3 has 15 residues. V was clipped by 7 bases and J by 7 bases, with 19 bases between them. CDR3 DNA sequence: TGTGCCAGCACTGAGGAGGCTACCACGGGCGGGGAGCTGTTTTTT. Encoded protein: CASTEEATTGGELFF.

J is TRBJ2-5 and V is TRBV14, with 8 positions matching TRBD1. Germline CDR1 is SGHDN and CDR2 is FVKESK. There are 15 residues in the CDR3. V lost 4 bases and J lost 4; bases outside the gene matches: 8. The CDR3 nucleotides are TGTGCCAGCAGCCTAAGACAGGGGAAAGCAGAGACCCAGTACTTC. It specifies CASSLRQGKAETQYF.

This sequence joins TRBV27 and TRBJ2-2; D is unclear. The CDR3 is 11 residues long. Trimming removed 4 bases from V and 6 bases from J, with 3 bases in between. Germline V gene lookup returns CDR1 MNHEY and CDR2 SMNVEV (reference sequence). DNA of the CDR3: TGTGCCAGCAGTTCTGCCGGGGAGCTGTTTTTT. Translation gives CASSSAGELFF.

J is TRBJ2-7 and V is TRBV6-1; 13 nucleotides agree with TRBD2. CDR1 and CDR2 (germline): MNHNS, SASEGT. V was pared by 8 bases and J by 4 bases, with 2 bases of the junction left unmatched. The CDR3 has 13 amino acids. The CDR3 DNA is TGTGCCAGCGGGACTAGCGGGACATACGAGCAGTACTTC. Translation: CASGTSGTYEQYF.

Concerning this clone itself: Mismatch with germline at one junction end may stem from a read error. The chain is built from TRBV30 and TRBJ2-1; possible D gene TRBD2, 5 bases. Germline V gene data show CDR1 as GTSNPN and CDR2 as SVGIG (reference sequence). This CDR3 comprises 11 residues. DNA for the CDR3: TGTGCCGGGAGCTCCTACAATGAGCAGTTCTTC. Amino acid sequence: CAGSSYNEQFF.

This clone was recorded only once. J is TRBJ2-2 and V is TRBV19; 8 bases are a match to TRBD2. Trimming at V came to 5 bases and at J to 2 bases, leaving 7 bases not matched to a gene. From germline, CDR1 is LNHDA and CDR2 SQIVND (reference sequence). CDR3 length: 16 residues. The CDR3 DNA reads as TGTGCCAGTAGTCGGTTAGCGGGATACAACACCGGGGAGCTGTTTTTT. It codes for CASSRLAGYNTGELFF. The full variable domain, its missing parts supplied by reference TRBV19 and TRBJ2-2, is DGGITQSPKYLFRKEGQNVTLSCEQNLNHDAMYWYRQDPGQGLRLIYYSQIVNDFQKGDIAEGYSVSREKKESFPLTVTSAQKNPTAFYLCASSRLAGYNTGELFFGEGSRLTVL.